The entry that follows covers one TCR beta chain sequence. The table lists this clonotype with a few counts. Its cognate antigen has yet to be identified. Base qualities are not recorded, but no much larger clone differs from it by a single base. This record belongs to a study of identical twins (dated by TCRdb to about 2016). Regarding the study in general: To test whether fetal clonotypes persist, this study deep-sequenced TCR alpha and beta repertoires from monozygotic twins, from unrelated adults of various ages, and from cord blood. Replicate twin experiments were performed at different times using different library preparation protocols to rule out contamination.

Library preparation was by 5' RACE. TCRdb names Illumina HiSeq 2000 as the instrument used. Template switching added a universal primer binding site, and the final cDNA carried a unique molecular identifier that allowed TCR cDNA molecules to be counted accurately. Specific primers in the conserved constant-segment region were used to synthesize first-strand cDNA for TCR alpha and beta chains. To control for contamination, each cDNA library was double barcoded with a SMART-Mk sample barcode plus Illumina barcodes. TruSeq adapter sequences along with Illumina sample barcodes were introduced in two successive PCR steps. Sequencing of the TCR alpha and beta cDNA libraries was done on the Illumina HiSeq platform using custom primers. Per the authors' processing: Unique molecular identifiers were extracted from raw reads with MiGEC, and CDR3 positions were determined with MiXCR. For each individual, recombination models were inferred using an EM algorithm with the repgenHMM and IGoR tools. The tcR package in R was used for shared clonotype analysis, with sharing normalized by the product of cloneset sizes. To study raw recombination free of thymic and clonal selection effects, out-of-frame nonproductive sequences were analyzed. Through fastp at Q25 and MiXCR, TCRdb rebuilt clones from the public reads, retaining in-frame beta chains. Records with the same CDR3 protein are collapsed into one entry carrying the most frequent genes and DNA. The V and J calls, along with clone size, are taken from TCRdb and not from the paper's own processing. In all, the sample holds about 1.7 million distinct CDR3 sequences, and less than 40% of those were seen once. About 0.27% of the sample rests with the top ten.

The paper's findings and limits, for the study overall: Fewer insertions were carried by abundant cord blood beta clonotypes, a similar but weaker trend appeared in young adult naive repertoires, and no such trend appeared in memory repertoires. Because the same donors could not be followed over many years, the conclusions relied on cross-sectional statistical analysis. Invariant T cells such as MAIT and iNKT could partly confound zero-insertion analyses, though diverse VJ usage argued against this for most clonotypes. Out-of-frame TCR alpha sequences shared between twins showed an excess of low generation-probability sequences compared with coincidental sharing between unrelated individuals. Out-of-frame TCR alpha sharing in monozygotic twins was systematically underestimated by recombination models, whereas sharing between unrelated individuals was in agreement with the recombination models. In beta out-of-frame sequences, excess twin sharing was weaker, because having fewer shared sequences lowered the signal-to-noise ratio.

All donors were healthy Caucasians. The sequenced material came from cord blood. The TCR originated in a newborn girl in good health.

The CDR3 reads CSAHNTPGQGPNEKLFF. The sequence in DNA is TGCAGTGCTCACAATACCCCGGGACAGGGGCCTAATGAAAAACTGTTTTTT. The chain employs TRBV20-1 and TRBJ1-4; 10 bases in the junction line up with TRBD1. Taken from the germline V gene (reference sequence), the CDR1 and CDR2 loops are DFQATT and SNEGSKA. Reading from cysteine to phenylalanine, the CDR3 counts 17 amino acids. Only CDR3 DNA remains: 51 bases, in frame from the first base. V is pruned by 5 bases and J by 3 bases, leaving 12 bases of the junction without a gene match.